The 13 T cell receptor beta chains given below trace back to one sample, sequenced in a study of monozygotic twins with inflammatory bowel disease. TCRdb re-called the 5' RACE reads and catalogs CDR3 proteins one per entry, DNA excluded. The data include 200,000 to 250,000 distinct CDR3 sequences; the top ten clones carry 1.5% to 2%. The sample taken for sequencing was blood. The source of these receptors is a human donor with ulcerative colitis or Crohn's disease, or a healthy co-twin of an affected twin (not recorded which).

The rearrangement uses TRBV25-1 and TRBJ2-2; lacking DNA, the TRBD2 call made by TCRdb goes unchecked. Germline V gene lookup returns CDR1 MGHDK and CDR2 SYGVNS. This CDR3 has 15 amino acids. This chain's CDR3 is CASSARESWAGELFF.

The chain joins TRBV11-2 to TRBJ1-2; TCRdb outputs TRBD1, but without DNA this stays unchecked. The length of the CDR3 is 15 residues. The germline V gene has CDR1 SGHAT and CDR2 FQNNGV. The CDR3 here is CASSLDGGMDYGYTF.

The chain recombines TRBV12-3 or TRBV12-4 with TRBJ1-2; TCRdb indicates TRBD1, and absent DNA this call remains unverified. The CDR3 contains 13 residues. The CDR3 loop is CASGGGTDYGYTF.

The chain recombines TRBV5-6 with TRBJ2-1. This CDR3 is built from 13 residues. Germline values: CDR1 SGHDT, CDR2 YYEEEE. CDR3 region: CASSSTSYNEQFF.

This chain links TRBV4-2 with TRBJ2-2; the D gene TCRdb calls, TRBD1, cannot be checked with no DNA. The germline gives CDR1 LGHNA, CDR2 YNFKEQ. The CDR3 spans 17 residues. Here the CDR3 reads CASSQAAGIRGTGELFF.

The chain has TRBV5-1 and TRBJ1-1. The CDR3 length is 15 residues. Germline values: CDR1 SGHRS, CDR2 YFSETQ. This CDR3 reads CASASHPYLNTEAFF.

The chain couples TRBV29-1 to TRBJ1-5; the TCRdb call, TRBD1, lacks DNA for checking. This CDR3 spans 13 amino acids. The germline V gene encodes CDR1 SQVTM and CDR2 ANQGSEA. CDR3 loop: CSIALGQDQPQHF.

The gene calls are TRBV5-1 and TRBJ1-2; TCRdb gives TRBD1 as the D gene, but with no DNA this cannot be confirmed. The CDR3 runs 13 residues. Per germline, CDR1 SGHRS and CDR2 YFSETQ. The CDR3: CASSLEGADGYTF.

The V gene is TRBV12-5, the J gene TRBJ1-3. Germline V CDR1 and CDR2: LGHNT, FRNRAP. The CDR3 sequence is 16 residues long. CDR3: CASGLVLGSSGNTIYF.

The CDR3 sequence: CASSLYRDGYTF. The genes are TRBV5-1 and TRBJ1-2; TCRdb's assignment of TRBD1 cannot be checked, as there is no DNA. CDR1 and CDR2 from the germline V gene are SGHRS and YFSETQ. The CDR3 extends over 12 amino acids. The complete variable domain, with remaining parts taken from reference TRBV5-1 and TRBJ1-2, reads KAGVTQTPRYLIKTRGQQVTLSCSPISGHRSVSWYQQTPGQGLQFLFEYFSETQRNKGNFPGRFSGRQFSNSRSEMNVSTLELGDSALYLCASSLYRDGYTFGSGTRLTVV.

The chain couples TRBV3-1 to TRBJ2-1; without DNA, the TCRdb call of TRBD2 cannot be checked. Germline values: CDR1 LGHDT, CDR2 YNNKEL (reference sequence). The CDR3 covers 13 residues. The CDR3 region is CASSLPTKNEQFF.

The chain combines TRBV25-1 with TRBJ2-6. CDR3 length equals 16 residues. The germline V gene has CDR1 MGHDK and CDR2 SYGVNS. CDR3 loop: CASSDSGFSGANVLTF.

The rearrangement links TRBV7-2 to TRBJ2-3; TCRdb indicates TRBD2, and absent DNA this call remains unverified. The CDR3 covers 14 residues. Germline CDR1 reads SGHTA; CDR2 reads FQGNSA. CDR3 protein: CASKTSRATDTQYF.